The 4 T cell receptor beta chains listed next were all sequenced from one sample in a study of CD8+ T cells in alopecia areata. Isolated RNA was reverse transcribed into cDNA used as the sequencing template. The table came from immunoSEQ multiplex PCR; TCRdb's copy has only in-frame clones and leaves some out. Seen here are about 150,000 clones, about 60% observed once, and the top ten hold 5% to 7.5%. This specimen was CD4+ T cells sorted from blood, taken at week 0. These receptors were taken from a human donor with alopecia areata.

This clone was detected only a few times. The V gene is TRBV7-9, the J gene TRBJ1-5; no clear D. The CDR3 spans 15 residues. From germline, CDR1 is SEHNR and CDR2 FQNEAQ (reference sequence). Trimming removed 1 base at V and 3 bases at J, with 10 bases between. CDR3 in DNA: TGTGCCAGCAGCTTAGGTGGAGAAAACAATCAGCCCCAGCATTTT. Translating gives CASSLGGENNQPQHF.

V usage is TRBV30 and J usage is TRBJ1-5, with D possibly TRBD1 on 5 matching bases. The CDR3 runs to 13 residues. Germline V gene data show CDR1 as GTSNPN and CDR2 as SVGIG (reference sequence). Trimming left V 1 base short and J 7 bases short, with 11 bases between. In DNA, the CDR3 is TGTGCCTGGAGTGAGCAGGGAATCCAGCCCCAGCATTTT. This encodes CAWSEQGIQPQHF.

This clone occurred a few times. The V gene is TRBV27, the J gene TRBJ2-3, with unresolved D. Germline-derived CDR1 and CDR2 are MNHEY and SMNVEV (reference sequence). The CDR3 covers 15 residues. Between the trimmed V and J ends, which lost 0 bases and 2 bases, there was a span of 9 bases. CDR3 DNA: TGTGCCAGCAGTTTATCCCCCCAAAACACAGATACGCAGTATTTT. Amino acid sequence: CASSLSPQNTDTQYF.

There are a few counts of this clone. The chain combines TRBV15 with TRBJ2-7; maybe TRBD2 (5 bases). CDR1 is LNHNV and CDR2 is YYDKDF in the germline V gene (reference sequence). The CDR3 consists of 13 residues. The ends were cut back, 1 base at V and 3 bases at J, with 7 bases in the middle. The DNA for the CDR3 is TGTGCCACCAGCAGAGCGGGAATCTACGAGCAGTACTTC. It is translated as CATSRAGIYEQYF.